The sequence of this TCR beta chain was determined in a study of T cell responses to AZD1222 COVID-19 vaccine. V shed 5 bases, J shed 7 bases, and the junction held 5 bases outside the gene matches. The CDR3 totals 14 residues. Germline V gene data show CDR1 as SGHTA and CDR2 as FQGTGA. This clone was detected once. Only in-frame clones appear in the TCRdb table, and some are missing; sequencing was by immunoSEQ multiplex PCR. The sample holds around 140,000 clones; approximately 90% are singletons and the top ten take about 7%. The chain joins TRBV7-3 to TRBJ1-6; 7 bases agree with TRBD1. The receptor was derived from an adult in good health. The sequencing used peripheral blood, collected on day 0 of AZD1222 vaccination. The CDR3 DNA is TGTGCCAGCAGCCCCACGGGACAGAATTCACCCCTCCACTTT. Its protein product is CASSPTGQNSPLHF.